A selection of T cell receptor beta chains follows, all from one sample in a study of cytomegalovirus exposure and HLA in healthy donors. The repertoire was sequenced with immunoSEQ multiplex PCR; TCRdb's copy has only in-frame clones and lacks some. The sample has roughly 68,000 clones, 95% to 97% seen once; the top ten hold around 2.2%. Sequenced material: PBMCs. The origin of the receptors is a man in his late teens or twenties in good health and CMV-seronegative. Both conserved end residues are part of each CDR3. The D gene is left open where the match is weak. The size entry is marked missing in some rows and otherwise reads once, few, many or a size class.

v_call	d_call	clone_size	j_call	cdr3_aa	cdr3_nt
TRBV5-6	TRBD1	.	TRBJ2-5	CASSTPGQLQETQYF	TGTGCCAGCAGCACCCCGGGACAGCTACAAGAGACCCAGTACTTC
TRBV6-5	TRBD1	once	TRBJ1-1	CASSEFRTGDAFF	TGTGCCAGCAGTGAATTCAGGACAGGGGACGCTTTCTTT
TRBV5-1	.	.	TRBJ2-3	CASSFYPPQQGITDTQYF	TGCGCCAGCAGCTTCTACCCTCCCCAACAGGGCATCACAGATACGCAGTATTTT
TRBV10-3	.	.	TRBJ2-1	CAIRGGAGGPSDEQFF	TGTGCCATCCGAGGGGGGGCAGGTGGTCCCAGCGATGAGCAGTTCTTC
TRBV7-6	.	once	TRBJ1-5	CASSPDSSNQPQHF	TGTGCCAGCAGCCCCGACAGTAGCAATCAGCCCCAGCATTTT
TRBV5-1	TRBD2	.	TRBJ2-5	CASNLNGLAEETQYF	TGCGCCAGCAACTTGAATGGACTAGCGGAAGAGACCCAGTACTTC
TRBV6-1	TRBD1	.	TRBJ2-7	CASKVEGQGISEQYF	TGTGCCAGCAAAGTCGAAGGACAGGGGATATCAGAGCAGTACTTC
TRBV19	.	.	TRBJ2-7	CASSGQGGDEQYF	TGTGCCAGTAGTGGACAGGGAGGGGACGAGCAGTACTTC
TRBV27	TRBD1	.	TRBJ2-7	CASRQGSYEQYF	TGTGCCAGCCGACAGGGGTCCTACGAGCAGTACTTC
TRBV21-1	.	.	TRBJ2-7	CASGSWALGEQYF	TGTGCCAGCGGCTCCTGGGCGCTCGGCGAGCAGTACTTC
TRBV7-9	.	.	TRBJ2-2	CASSHRGVTNTGELFF	TGTGCCAGCAGCCACCGCGGGGTTACGAACACCGGGGAGCTGTTTTTT
TRBV18	.	.	TRBJ1-2	CASSPLGGPSSYGYTF	TGTGCCAGCTCCCCCCTCGGGGGACCGTCTAGCTATGGCTACACCTTC
TRBV5-6	.	.	TRBJ2-3	CASSLGTATDTQYF	TGTGCCAGCAGCTTGGGTACAGCCACAGATACGCAGTATTTT
TRBV5-6	.	.	TRBJ1-4	CASSLLRRDVTENEKLFF	TGTGCCAGCAGCTTGTTGAGAAGAGATGTGACGGAGAATGAAAAACTGTTTTTT
TRBV19	TRBD1	few	TRBJ2-7	CASSIQGFENEQYF	TGTGCCAGTAGCATACAGGGGTTCGAAAACGAGCAGTACTTC
TRBV6-1	.	.	TRBJ2-7	CARGPGQGGQYEQYF	TGTGCCAGGGGCCCCGGGCAGGGGGGACAGTACGAGCAGTACTTC
TRBV29-1	.	.	TRBJ2-7	CSVEDSPYEQYF	TGCAGCGTTGAAGACAGTCCCTACGAGCAGTACTTC
TRBV6-6	.	.	TRBJ2-7	CASRAGTGTYEQYF	TGTGCCAGCAGGGCCGGAACAGGGACGTACGAGCAGTACTTC
TRBV7-9	TRBD2	.	TRBJ2-3	CASSDGIPGLGGDTQYF	TGTGCCAGCAGTGATGGCATTCCTGGACTAGGAGGAGATACGCAGTATTTT
TRBV28	TRBD2	.	TRBJ2-5	CASAVAGGYETQYF	TGTGCCAGCGCTGTAGCGGGAGGTTATGAGACCCAGTACTTC